This entry concerns a single T cell receptor (beta chain). What antigen it recognizes has not been identified. Base qualities were left out, and no much larger clone turns up one base away. Sequencing instrument: Illumina HiSeq 2500. TCR beta libraries were prepared by quantitative 5'-RACE with molecular barcodes. The authors' pipeline ran thus. To identify disease-linked TCR variants, a new computational method was used, one built on a probabilistic model of VDJ rearrangement. Using fastp at Q25 and MiXCR, TCRdb reprocessed the public reads and kept productive beta chains. When rows share a CDR3 protein, they turn into one entry using the most common DNA and genes. These V and J calls originate from TCRdb's pipeline instead of the authors' own analysis. The sample contains around 130,000 distinct CDR3 sequences, roughly a sixth of them found a single time. The top ten clones comprise roughly a third of the sample.

This sample is part of a study of CD8 T cells in ankylosing spondylitis (dated by TCRdb to about 2017). About the investigation overall: The study profiled T cell receptor beta repertoires in healthy donors and ankylosing spondylitis patients to find disease-linked TCR variants. The whole study cohort included 108 healthy donors and 20 to 25 ankylosing spondylitis patients. Peripheral blood samples were taken, and synovial fluid was additionally collected from ankylosing spondylitis patients.

The CDR3 holds 13 amino acids from the cysteine to the phenylalanine. The CDR3 DNA has 39 bases and is translated from base 1. The trim is 0 bases for V and 8 bases for J, with a gap of 8 bases between the germline ends. The germline V gene specifies SGHVS as CDR1 and FQNEAQ as CDR2. Study-level results and caveats: The disease-linked clones showed a CD8+ phenotype and occurred at relatively low frequencies in peripheral blood. Some motif variants were previously reported in synovial fluid and blood of reactive arthritis patients, suggesting common disease-initiation mechanisms. A TCR beta motif of eight highly homologous amino acid variants appeared characteristic of blood from ankylosing spondylitis patients. According to the report, matched synovial fluid samples from ankylosing spondylitis patients were significantly enriched for the disease-linked clones.

The rearranged segments are TRBV7-8 and TRBJ2-1; perhaps TRBD2 is the D gene, with 5 bases matching. The receptor's source is a male donor with ankylosing spondylitis. The sequenced material came from blood, either unsorted or a sorted T cell fraction (not recorded which). The CDR3 has the sequence CASSLARVYEQFF. The DNA reads TGTGCCAGCAGCTTAGCGAGGGTATATGAGCAGTTCTTC.